Listed here are 30 T cell receptor beta chains from one sample, sequenced in a study of early T cells in non-severe SARS-CoV-2 infection. TCRdb analysed the 5' RACE reads with MiXCR anew, one entry per CDR3 protein. The table shows some 60,000 distinct CDR3 sequences, with 8% to 9% occurring only once. The specimen sequenced was whole blood. These receptors all come from an adult who was a healthcare worker with PCR-confirmed SARS-CoV-2 infection or an uninfected control (not recorded which).

This clonotype was counted ten times or more. The chain links TRBV12-3 or TRBV12-4 to TRBJ2-4; TRBD1 matches at 7 bases. This CDR3 spans 21 amino acids. V shed 0 bases, J shed 3 bases, and the junction held 20 bases outside the gene matches. The CDR3 sequence: CASSLANGNRGLTPFKNIQYF. The CDR3 DNA reads TGTGCCAGCAGTTTAGCGAACGGGAACAGGGGATTGACCCCATTCAAAAACATTCAGTACTTC.

At least ten counts were recorded for this clonotype. The V gene is TRBV5-5, the J gene TRBJ1-4; no reliable D call. This CDR3 has 15 residues. Germline lookup yields CDR1 SGHKS and CDR2 YYEKEE (reference sequence). The V and J ends lost 1 base and 5 bases respectively, with 12 bases between them. CDR3 nucleotides: TGTGCCAGCAGCTTGTTTGGCGCGGGGAATGAAAAACTGTTTTTT. As protein: CASSLFGAGNEKLFF.

This chain uses TRBV24-1 with TRBJ1-5, with D maybe TRBD1 (5 bases). Germline CDR1 reads KGHDR; CDR2 reads SFDVKD. The CDR3 contains 13 residues. V lost 4 bases and J 2 bases, leaving 5 bases between the germline ends. CDR3 protein: CATSEGGNQPQHF. The CDR3 coding sequence is TGTGCCACCAGTGAAGGGGGCAATCAGCCCCAGCATTTT.

This clonotype was counted between two and nine times. This rearrangement joins TRBV27 to TRBJ2-3; 7 bases line up with TRBD2. Unmatched junction bases numbered 8, after V lost 3 bases and J lost 2 bases. Germline V CDR1 and CDR2: MNHEY, SMNVEV (reference sequence). The CDR3 consists of 16 residues. As DNA, the CDR3 is TGTGCCAGCAGTTTTAGGTCTAGCGGTTACACAGATACGCAGTATTTT. It is translated as CASSFRSSGYTDTQYF.

This clonotype has at least ten counts. The rearrangement links TRBV29-1 to TRBJ2-1; 12 bases align to TRBD2. The CDR3 sequence is 12 residues long. Germline assignment: CDR1 SQVTM and CDR2 ANQGSEA. V shed 5 bases and J 9 bases; nucleotides not matched to a gene: 2. CDR3 DNA: TGCAGCGTTCCTAGCGGGAGGGCTGAGCAGTTCTTC. As protein: CSVPSGRAEQFF.

In this sample, this clonotype turned up many times. The rearrangement links TRBV29-1 to TRBJ2-7; TRBD1 aligns across 7 bases. J gave up 2 bases and V 6 bases, and 16 bases lay outside the gene matches. CDR3 length equals 16 residues. Germline V lookup: CDR1 SQVTM, CDR2 ANQGSEA. DNA of the CDR3: TGCAGCGTGCGCCGGGATTTTCGGCAGGGGGCCTACGAGCAGTACTTC. Residues: CSVRRDFRQGAYEQYF.

The table lists this clonotype with many counts. The J gene is TRBJ2-1, the V gene TRBV6-2 or TRBV6-3, with 10 bases matching TRBD2. Germline-derived CDR1 and CDR2 are MNHEY and SVGEGT. This CDR3 spans 17 amino acids. The junction had 5 bases not matched to a gene; V was cut back by 0 bases and J by 3 bases. The CDR3 sequence: CASSYSRTSGVYNEQFF. CDR3 sequence (DNA): TGTGCCAGCAGTTACTCGCGGACTAGCGGAGTCTACAATGAGCAGTTCTTC.

This clonotype has a count of ten or more. The chain combines TRBV7-2 with TRBJ2-6; D is undetermined. The CDR3 length is 16 residues. V lost 4 bases and J lost 0, with 10 bases in between. From germline, CDR1 is SGHTA and CDR2 FQGNSA. CDR3 DNA sequence: TGTGCCAGCAGCTCATTTGCAGGCTCTGGGGCCAACGTCCTGACTTTC. It translates to CASSSFAGSGANVLTF. Filled out from reference TRBV7-2 and TRBJ2-6, the complete variable domain reads GAGVSQSPSNKVTEKGKDVELRCDPISGHTALYWYRQSLGQGLEFLIYFQGNSAPDKSGLPSDRFSAERTGGSVSTLTIQRTQQEDSAVYLCASSSFAGSGANVLTFGAGSRLTVL.

This clonotype was found many times. V gene TRBV24-1 combines with J gene TRBJ2-2; 10 nucleotides match TRBD2. Germline assignment: CDR1 KGHDR and CDR2 SFDVKD. V gave up 4 bases and J gave up 5 bases; unmatched junction bases: 9. The CDR3 length is 17 residues. The CDR3 sequence: CATSDRIAGGRTGELFF. The CDR3, as DNA: TGTGCCACCAGTGACAGAATAGCGGGAGGACGGACCGGGGAGCTGTTTTTT.

This sequence joins TRBV28 and TRBJ2-7; TRBD1 aligns across 8 bases. The CDR3 spans 15 residues. Germline loops: CDR1 MDHEN, CDR2 SYDVKM. J gave up 7 bases and V 7 bases, and 15 bases lay outside the gene matches. CDR3 nucleotides: TGTGCCAGCACCGCCCGGGACAGGTCTCGGAGGGAGCAGTACTTC. Translated, it gives CASTARDRSRREQYF.

This clonotype was counted at least ten times. The V call is TRBV12-3 or TRBV12-4, the J call TRBJ1-2; perhaps TRBD1 as D (6 bases). Trimming took off 8 bases at V and 4 bases at J, with 14 bases between the two ends. The length of the CDR3 is 13 residues. The CDR3 coding sequence is TGTGCCAGCGGGGACACCGATTTCTATGGCTACACCTTC. It translates to CASGDTDFYGYTF.

As DNA, the CDR3 is TGCGCCAGCAGCTTGGGGGACCCCGGGGAGACCCAGTACTTC. Translated: CASSLGDPGETQYF. This chain connects TRBV5-1 to TRBJ2-5; D is perhaps TRBD1 or TRBD2 (5 bases each). V was cut by 0 bases and J by 5 bases, with 11 bases left in between. In germline, CDR1 is SGHRS, CDR2 YFSETQ. This CDR3 is built from 14 residues.

This clonotype came up many times. V is TRBV24-1 and J is TRBJ1-2; D unresolved. CDR1 is KGHDR and CDR2 is SFDVKD in the germline V gene. Trimming pared 7 bases from V and 8 bases from J, leaving 19 bases between. This CDR3 is built from 14 residues. The CDR3 reads CATRNTIGLEGYTF. The CDR3 DNA follows: TGTGCCACCAGGAATACGATCGGGTTAGAGGGCTACACCTTC.

Only a few counts were recorded for this clonotype. The V gene is TRBV28, the J gene TRBJ2-2; D unclear. Trimming removed 1 base at V and 1 base at J, with 7 bases between. The germline V gene encodes CDR1 MDHEN and CDR2 SYDVKM. This CDR3 is 15 amino acids long. The CDR3: CASSLYLRNTGELFF. The CDR3 region has the DNA TGTGCCAGCAGTTTATACTTACGGAACACCGGGGAGCTGTTTTTT.

This clonotype was seen repeatedly, ten times or more. This chain connects TRBV20-1 to TRBJ2-5; D remains unclear. The germline V and J ends were trimmed by 3 bases and 0 bases, with 8 bases remaining between them. The CDR3 totals 13 residues. The germline V gene encodes CDR1 DFQATT and CDR2 SNEGSKA (reference sequence). CDR3 sequence: CSARFPNQETQYF. The CDR3 nucleotides are TGCAGTGCTAGGTTCCCGAACCAAGAGACCCAGTACTTC.

This clonotype was observed a few times. The chain joins TRBV6-5 to TRBJ2-7, with D perhaps matching TRBD1 (6 bases). Germline values: CDR1 MNHEY, CDR2 SVGAGI. V was shortened by 5 bases and J by 2 bases, with 10 bases between the two germline ends. CDR3 size: 13 residues. CDR3 nucleotide sequence: TGTGCCAGCAGTGACAGGCAAACCTACGAGCAGTACTTC. It codes for CASSDRQTYEQYF.

This clonotype was recorded a few times. The rearrangement links TRBV12-3 or TRBV12-4 to TRBJ2-7, with 8 bases matching TRBD1. CDR3 size: 15 residues. V was pared by 7 bases and J by 3 bases, with 11 bases of the junction left unmatched. Here the CDR3 DNA reads TGTGCCAGCACCTGGGACAGGCCGACCCTCTACGAGCAGTACTTC. It codes for CASTWDRPTLYEQYF.

This clonotype was observed a few times. The chain links TRBV4-3 to TRBJ2-4, with 8 nucleotides matching TRBD1. The CDR3 sequence is 16 residues long. The germline V gene has CDR1 LGHNA and CDR2 YSLEER. V was pared by 3 bases and J by 6 bases, with 10 bases of the junction left unmatched. As DNA, the CDR3 is TGCGCCAGCAGCCAGTGGACAGGGAAGAGAGGAAACATTCAGTACTTC. Protein sequence: CASSQWTGKRGNIQYF.

This clonotype occurred many times. The chain couples TRBV20-1 to TRBJ2-5; no definite D call. The V gene lost 2 bases and the J gene lost 5 bases, with 6 bases spanning the gap. There are 11 residues in the CDR3. Germline V gene sequence: CDR1 DFQATT, CDR2 SNEGSKA (reference sequence). The CDR3 region has the DNA TGCAGTGCTAGATCGTCGGAGACCCAGTACTTC. Amino acid sequence: CSARSSETQYF.

This clonotype was found many times. The chain carries TRBV4-2 and TRBJ2-1; 14 bases agree with TRBD2. The CDR3 sequence is 16 residues long. V shed 3 bases, J shed 10 bases, and the junction held 8 bases outside the gene matches. Germline V gene lookup returns CDR1 LGHNA and CDR2 YNFKEQ. CDR3 coding DNA: TGTGCCAGCAGCCAGCCCGGGACTAGCGGGAGTGAGGAGCAGTTCTTC. The encoded protein is CASSQPGTSGSEEQFF.

The J gene is TRBJ2-7, the V gene TRBV7-8, with TRBD1 as a possible D gene (5 bases). Germline V lookup: CDR1 SGHVS, CDR2 FQNEAQ. The CDR3 consists of 15 residues. V lost 6 bases, J lost 0 bases, and 15 bases lay in between. CDR3 sequence reads: CASRSGKRGSYEQYF. The CDR3, as DNA: TGTGCCAGCAGGTCAGGGAAAAGGGGCTCCTACGAGCAGTACTTC.

There are a few counts of this clonotype. This chain links TRBV7-3 with TRBJ2-3; 7 bases fit TRBD2. V trimming: 2 bases; J trimming: 2 bases; junction bases outside the gene matches: 13. The germline V gene encodes CDR1 SGHTA and CDR2 FQGTGA. The CDR3 has 18 amino acids. The CDR3 DNA sequence: TGTGCCAGCAGCTTACTCCCTGGGGGGGGAGAAATCACAGATACGCAGTATTTT. Protein sequence: CASSLLPGGGEITDTQYF.

The table lists this clonotype with many counts. This sequence joins TRBV6-6 and TRBJ2-7; TRBD2 matches at 12 bases. Germline V lookup: CDR1 MNHNY, CDR2 SVGAGI (reference sequence). The CDR3 runs to 18 residues. J gave up 2 bases and V 6 bases, and 14 bases lay outside the gene matches. CDR3 region: CASSLLAGGLPPTYEQYF. The DNA for the CDR3 is TGTGCCAGCAGCCTACTAGCGGGAGGTCTGCCCCCGACCTACGAGCAGTACTTC.

This clonotype is medium-sized (0.01 to 0.1%) in the sample. This chain's CDR3 is CASTPREAGEQYF. The CDR3 nucleotides read TGTGCCAGCACCCCCCGGGAGGCGGGGGAGCAGTACTTC. V usage is TRBV6-2 or TRBV6-3 and J usage is TRBJ2-7; 7 bases fit TRBD2. The CDR3 sequence is 13 residues long. Trimming removed 7 bases from V and 7 bases from J; junction bases left unmatched: 10. Germline V CDR1 and CDR2: MNHEY, SVGEGT.

This clonotype was seen ten or more times. This chain links TRBV29-1 with TRBJ1-3, with D unclear. The CDR3 consists of 14 residues. The V gene lost 5 bases and the J gene lost 3 bases, with 14 bases spanning the gap. Germline V gene lookup returns CDR1 SQVTM and CDR2 ANQGSEA. The CDR3 DNA follows: TGCAGCGTTTATTCCCCAGAACGTGGAAACACCATATATTTT. Its translation is CSVYSPERGNTIYF.

This clonotype was picked up one time. The CDR3 nucleotides are TGTGCCAGCAGCCAAGACCGGTATGGCTACACCTTC. Its protein is CASSQDRYGYTF. The chain is built from TRBV14 and TRBJ1-2; D unresolved. This CDR3 has 12 amino acids. Trimming removed 0 bases at V and 5 bases at J, with 4 bases between. Germline values: CDR1 SGHDN, CDR2 FVKESK.

On this clonotype: Given a much more abundant clone one base away, this may be a read error. The chain has TRBV12-3 or TRBV12-4 and TRBJ2-2; TRBD1 matches at 9 bases. With 3 bases clipped from V and 2 bases from J, the junction kept 4 bases outside the gene matches. The CDR3 spans 16 residues. CDR3 nucleotides: TGTGCCAGCAGTTTTGGGACAGGGATAAACACCGGGGAGCTGTTTTTT. Translation gives CASSFGTGINTGELFF.

This clonotype was recorded at least ten times. V is TRBV7-2 and J is TRBJ1-1; the match to TRBD1 covers 11 bases. Germline V CDR1 and CDR2: SGHTA, FQGNSA. V lost 3 bases, J lost 0 bases, and 6 bases stayed unmatched. The CDR3 sequence is 17 residues long. The CDR3 here is CASSFTRTGGMNTEAFF. DNA for the CDR3: TGTGCCAGCAGCTTCACAAGGACAGGGGGCATGAACACTGAAGCTTTCTTT.

This clonotype was picked up a small number of times. Its ends do not fully match the called genes, so a read error is possible. The J gene is TRBJ2-6, the V gene TRBV7-7; D perhaps matches TRBD1 (5 bases). Germline CDR1 is SSHAT and CDR2 is FNYEAQ (reference sequence). The CDR3 has 14 residues. The CDR3 reads CASSQGYGANVLTF. In DNA form, the CDR3 reads TGTGCTAGCAGCCAGGGCTATGGGGCCAACGTCCTGACTTTC.

This clonotype was recorded at least ten times. The chain employs TRBV25-1 and TRBJ1-5; 8 bases line up with TRBD1. This CDR3 contains 17 residues. The germline CDR1 and CDR2 sequences are MGHDK and SYGVNS. Germline trimming cut 7 bases from V and 5 bases from J; bases unmatched to any gene: 16. CDR3: CASTRLEDRATHQPQHF. The CDR3 coding sequence is TGTGCCAGCACTCGCCTAGAGGACAGGGCAACCCATCAGCCCCAGCATTTT.